This T cell receptor beta chain was sequenced in a study of early T cells in non-severe SARS-CoV-2 infection. Study-wide context: Chains stayed unpaired after sequencing of bulk RNA from unsorted whole blood.

Of note for this clonotype: Its antigen remains unidentified.

CDR1 and CDR2 from the germline V gene are DFQATT and SNEGSKA (reference sequence). The CDR3 is 19 amino acids. V dropped 1 base and J dropped 2 bases, with 26 bases sitting between them. Unique molecular identifiers tagged individual cDNA molecules. TCRdb redid the calling of the 5' RACE reads with MiXCR, one entry per CDR3 protein. The sample holds tens of thousands of distinct CDR3 sequences, 9.9% seen once. Findings and limits, study-wide: Matches to VDJdb favored anti-spike CD8 responses and missed private and CD4 specificities.

V and J are TRBV20-1 and TRBJ1-2; a weak D match, TRBD1 (6 bases). Sequencing was performed on whole blood. The receptor comes from an adult who was a healthcare worker with PCR-confirmed SARS-CoV-2 infection or an uninfected control (not recorded which). The DNA for the CDR3 is TGCAGTGCTAGAGCCTACTTTACCATGGGACACCGCGTAAACTATGGCTACACCTTC. Residues: CSARAYFTMGHRVNYGYTF.